This note documents a single T cell receptor beta chain sequence. Its antigen specificity is not known. No quality values exist for individual bases; no much larger clone is one base distant. The data originate from a study of blood T cell repertoires in COVID-19 (dated by TCRdb to 2020 to 2022). Background for the entire study: Samples covering the acute and convalescent phases of COVID-19 were provided by collaborators in the United States, Italy and Spain. Deeply sampled blood TCRbeta repertoires from subjects exposed to, actively infected with, or recovered from COVID-19 were included in the dataset. The prospective study material was composed of cDNA or gDNA derived from T cells, B-cell-depleted T cells, or PBMCs. Sample metadata almost always included a de-identified subject ID, COVID-19 status, age in years and sex. The repertoires were released in a freely available public database meant as a resource for research on the immune response to SARS-CoV-2. The samples were drawn from the first 160 participants of the ongoing ImmuneRACE study and from 1,254 subjects provided by 6 global collaborators. Where available, HLA class I and class II types were taken from metadata supplied by the sample provider and were not determined by assay-based typing. The paper as a whole reports these results and caveats: Clinical and demographic metadata were provided uncurated, with the amount varying by source and participant.

Trimming leaves V shorter by 1 base and J shorter by 3 bases, with the junction holding 7 bases beyond the gene matches. CDR1 and CDR2 (SGHTA, FQGNSA) derive from the germline V gene. The CDR3 holds 16 amino acids from the cysteine to the phenylalanine. Only the CDR3 DNA is retained, 48 bases long and in frame from the first base. The collaborating institutions used their own protocols to collect whole blood in K2EDTA tubes. For TCRbeta analysis, collaborators shipped samples in one of three forms: frozen whole blood, isolated PBMCs, or DNA extracted from either of those sample types. TCRbeta CDR3 regions were amplified from genomic DNA by means of the immunoSEQ Assay, a bias-controlled multiplex PCR. From the authors' description of their analysis: The number of nucleated cells in each sample was estimated from the amplification of reference gene primers within the assay. To quantify the absolute abundance of each unique TCRbeta CDR3 rearrangement, sequence reads were collapsed and filtered. For each sample, productive Simpson clonality was calculated as the square root of Simpson's diversity index across productive rearrangements. The clones in this table, taken by TCRdb from immuneACCESS, are in-frame only. Not every clone is retained; where verified, under half of the shortfall comes from an unresolved V gene, and the cause of the rest is unknown. V and J calls and clone size come straight from that table; D and trimming were deduced from the DNA. This sample lists about 140,000 clones; about 87% were detected once. The ten largest clones capture roughly 4% of the sample.

This chain joins TRBV7-2 to TRBJ1-2, with 8 middle bases fitting TRBD1. The sample comprised peripheral blood. This receptor was identified in a woman between 35 and 50 years old with acute or convalescent COVID-19. In nucleotide form, the sequence is TGTGCCAGCAGCTTAGATCCGGGACAGGTGCACTATGGCTACACCTTC. Its translation reads: CASSLDPGQVHYGYTF.